This TCR beta chain was identified during a study of cytomegalovirus exposure and HLA in healthy donors. Whole-study findings and limits: In vitro work confirmed that a few CMV-associated chains recognize CMV antigens. Per published reports, the classifier diagnosed cytomegalovirus status with high specificity and sensitivity. Altogether, about 160 TCR beta chains were recorded as cytomegalovirus-associated.

Donors were drawn from the approximately 110-subject validation cohort, separate from the 666-subject first cohort. About this clone: What it recognizes is unknown.

Method: immunoSEQ multiplex PCR; TCRdb's copy keeps in-frame clones and lacks some. The table shows approximately 270,000 clones, with roughly 89% occurring only once. Trimming took 5 bases from V and 4 from J, leaving 20 bases between them. The CDR3 extends over 16 amino acids. The germline V gene has CDR1 PRHDT and CDR2 FYEKMQ (reference sequence). The V call is TRBV13, the J call TRBJ1-2, with D possibly TRBD1 on 5 matching bases. The sample consisted of PBMCs. The receptor was derived from a woman under 30 in good health and CMV-seronegative. CDR3 region: CASSHYRQLLSYGYTF. DNA for the CDR3: TGTGCCAGCAGCCACTACAGACAGCTACTATCCTATGGCTACACCTTC.